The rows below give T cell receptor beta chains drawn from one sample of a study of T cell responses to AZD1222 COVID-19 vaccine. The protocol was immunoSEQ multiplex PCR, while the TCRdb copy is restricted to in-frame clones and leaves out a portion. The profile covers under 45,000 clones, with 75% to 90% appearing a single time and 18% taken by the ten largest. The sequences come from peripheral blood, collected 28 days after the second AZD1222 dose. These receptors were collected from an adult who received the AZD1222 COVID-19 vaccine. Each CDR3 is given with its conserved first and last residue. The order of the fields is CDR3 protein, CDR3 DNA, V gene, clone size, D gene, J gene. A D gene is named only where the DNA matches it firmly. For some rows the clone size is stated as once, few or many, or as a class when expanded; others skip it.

CDR3 protein: CATGAITLNYGYTF
CDR3 DNA: TGTGCCACCGGGGCGATAACCCTTAACTATGGCTACACCTTC
V gene: TRBV28
clone size: -
D gene: -
J gene: TRBJ1-2

CDR3 protein: CASSTHGSAEAFF
CDR3 DNA: TGTGCCAGTAGTACTCATGGGAGCGCTGAAGCTTTCTTT
V gene: TRBV19
clone size: -
D gene: -
J gene: TRBJ1-1

CDR3 protein: CASSDLPGAPSYNEQFF
CDR3 DNA: TGTGCCAGCAGTGACCTCCCGGGGGCTCCCTCCTACAATGAGCAGTTCTTC
V gene: TRBV6-1
clone size: -
D gene: -
J gene: TRBJ2-1

CDR3 protein: CASSQDYNSYEQYF
CDR3 DNA: TGTGCCAGCAGCCAGGACTATAACTCCTACGAGCAGTACTTC
V gene: TRBV4-2
clone size: medium-sized
D gene: -
J gene: TRBJ2-7

CDR3 protein: CAISEDRAQPQHF
CDR3 DNA: TGTGCCATCAGTGAGGACAGGGCTCAGCCCCAGCATTTT
V gene: TRBV10-3
clone size: -
D gene: TRBD1
J gene: TRBJ1-5

CDR3 protein: CASSFWWRDQPQHF
CDR3 DNA: TGTGCCAGCAGCTTTTGGTGGAGGGATCAGCCCCAGCATTTT
V gene: TRBV5-5
clone size: -
D gene: -
J gene: TRBJ1-5

CDR3 protein: CASSLKGYTEAFF
CDR3 DNA: TGTGCCAGCAGTCTAAAGGGTTACACTGAAGCTTTCTTT
V gene: TRBV6-6
clone size: -
D gene: -
J gene: TRBJ1-1

CDR3 protein: CSVGQGRNQPQHF
CDR3 DNA: TGCAGCGTTGGACAGGGGAGAAATCAGCCCCAGCATTTT
V gene: TRBV29-1
clone size: -
D gene: TRBD1
J gene: TRBJ1-5

CDR3 protein: CASSEPPGKANYGYTF
CDR3 DNA: TGTGCCAGCAGCGAGCCGCCAGGAAAAGCTAACTATGGCTACACCTTC
V gene: TRBV9
clone size: few
D gene: -
J gene: TRBJ1-2

CDR3 protein: CASSLLAGELFF
CDR3 DNA: TGTGCCAGCAGCCTATTAGCCGGGGAGCTGTTTTTT
V gene: TRBV3-1/TRBV3-2
clone size: few
D gene: -
J gene: TRBJ2-2

CDR3 protein: CSVRTGGPSTDTQYF
CDR3 DNA: TGCAGCGTTCGGACAGGGGGCCCTAGCACAGATACGCAGTATTTT
V gene: TRBV29-1
clone size: -
D gene: TRBD1
J gene: TRBJ2-3

CDR3 protein: CASILSGGHNEQFF
CDR3 DNA: TGTGCCAGCATCCTAAGCGGGGGGCACAATGAGCAGTTCTTC
V gene: TRBV5-4
clone size: -
D gene: TRBD2
J gene: TRBJ2-1

CDR3 protein: CASAIRQGLAEAFF
CDR3 DNA: TGTGCCAGCGCAATCCGACAGGGCTTGGCTGAAGCTTTCTTT
V gene: TRBV2
clone size: -
D gene: TRBD1
J gene: TRBJ1-1

CDR3 protein: CASSSPGLATGELFF
CDR3 DNA: TGTGCCAGCAGTTCGCCGGGACTAGCCACCGGGGAGCTGTTTTTT
V gene: TRBV6-5
clone size: -
D gene: TRBD2
J gene: TRBJ2-2

CDR3 protein: CASSFYTDTQYF
CDR3 DNA: TGTGCCAGCAGTTTCTACACAGATACGCAGTATTTT
V gene: TRBV12-3/TRBV12-4
clone size: -
D gene: -
J gene: TRBJ2-3

CDR3 protein: CASSRSSYEQYF
CDR3 DNA: TGTGCCAGCAGCAGGAGCTCCTACGAGCAGTACTTC
V gene: TRBV12-3/TRBV12-4
clone size: -
D gene: -
J gene: TRBJ2-7

CDR3 protein: CASSKQTNTGELFF
CDR3 DNA: TGTGCCAGTAGTAAACAGACCAACACCGGGGAGCTGTTTTTT
V gene: TRBV19
clone size: -
D gene: -
J gene: TRBJ2-2

CDR3 protein: CASRSTSGGRNEQFF
CDR3 DNA: TGTGCCAGCAGGTCCACTAGCGGGGGGAGGAATGAGCAGTTCTTC
V gene: TRBV2
clone size: -
D gene: TRBD2
J gene: TRBJ2-1

CDR3 protein: CASSLMLAGGGGETQYF
CDR3 DNA: TGCGCCAGCAGCTTGATGCTAGCGGGGGGAGGAGGAGAGACCCAGTACTTC
V gene: TRBV5-1
clone size: -
D gene: TRBD2
J gene: TRBJ2-5

CDR3 protein: CASSLGDRREKLFF
CDR3 DNA: TGCGCCAGCAGCTTGGGGGACAGGAGGGAAAAACTGTTTTTT
V gene: TRBV5-1
clone size: once
D gene: TRBD1
J gene: TRBJ1-4

CDR3 protein: CASSQGSSNTGELFF
CDR3 DNA: TGTGCCAGCAGCCAAGGCAGTTCGAACACCGGGGAGCTGTTTTTT
V gene: TRBV7-3
clone size: once
D gene: -
J gene: TRBJ2-2

CDR3 protein: CASSPVQGGLRGQFF
CDR3 DNA: TGTGCCAGTTCCCCGGTACAGGGAGGACTACGCGGGCAGTTCTTC
V gene: TRBV6-5
clone size: -
D gene: -
J gene: TRBJ2-1

CDR3 protein: CATSRAGQANTEAFF
CDR3 DNA: TGTGCCACCAGCAGAGCAGGGCAGGCGAACACTGAAGCTTTCTTT
V gene: TRBV15
clone size: few
D gene: -
J gene: TRBJ1-1

CDR3 protein: CASSRTDEKLFF
CDR3 DNA: TGTGCCAGCAGTCGGACTGACGAAAAACTGTTTTTT
V gene: TRBV12-3/TRBV12-4
clone size: -
D gene: -
J gene: TRBJ1-4

CDR3 protein: CSASRHQGAGEQYF
CDR3 DNA: TGCAGTGCTAGTCGGCATCAGGGGGCTGGAGAGCAGTACTTC
V gene: TRBV20-1
clone size: -
D gene: TRBD1
J gene: TRBJ2-7

CDR3 protein: CASVTGLNEAFF
CDR3 DNA: TGTGCCAGCGTGACAGGGCTAAATGAAGCTTTCTTT
V gene: TRBV27
clone size: few
D gene: TRBD1
J gene: TRBJ1-1

CDR3 protein: CASRGTAYNSPLHF
CDR3 DNA: TGTGCCAGCAGAGGGACAGCCTATAATTCACCCCTCCACTTT
V gene: TRBV27
clone size: -
D gene: TRBD1
J gene: TRBJ1-6

CDR3 protein: CASSSLGTGSYEQYF
CDR3 DNA: TGTGCCAGCAGCTCCCTAGGTACAGGGAGCTACGAGCAGTACTTC
V gene: TRBV5-6
clone size: -
D gene: -
J gene: TRBJ2-7

CDR3 protein: CASSYGQGRNQPQHF
CDR3 DNA: TGTGCCAGCAGCTACGGACAGGGCCGCAATCAGCCCCAGCATTTT
V gene: TRBV7-2
clone size: -
D gene: TRBD1
J gene: TRBJ1-5

CDR3 protein: CASSEGLAGIMNTGELFF
CDR3 DNA: TGTGCCAGCAGTGAGGGACTAGCGGGGATAATGAACACCGGGGAGCTGTTTTTT
V gene: TRBV6-1
clone size: -
D gene: TRBD2
J gene: TRBJ2-2

CDR3 protein: CASSLLGTGSQETQYF
CDR3 DNA: TGTGCCAGCAGCTTACTCGGGACAGGGTCCCAAGAGACCCAGTACTTC
V gene: TRBV7-9
clone size: -
D gene: TRBD1
J gene: TRBJ2-5

CDR3 protein: CASSLGNTIYF
CDR3 DNA: TGTGCCAGCAGCCTTGGAAACACCATATATTTT
V gene: TRBV28
clone size: -
D gene: -
J gene: TRBJ1-3

CDR3 protein: CASSEESQRATNEKLFF
CDR3 DNA: TGTGCCAGCAGTGAAGAGTCCCAGCGGGCAACTAATGAAAAACTGTTTTTT
V gene: TRBV2
clone size: -
D gene: -
J gene: TRBJ1-4

CDR3 protein: CASSSQGGGSYEQYF
CDR3 DNA: TGTGCCAGCAGTTCACAGGGAGGGGGCTCCTACGAGCAGTACTTC
V gene: TRBV6-5
clone size: -
D gene: -
J gene: TRBJ2-7

CDR3 protein: CASSYSEDIGNTIYF
CDR3 DNA: TGTGCCAGCAGTTACTCGGAGGATATTGGAAACACCATATATTTT
V gene: TRBV6-6
clone size: few
D gene: -
J gene: TRBJ1-3

CDR3 protein: CASSQAGQGDIFFAKNIQYF
CDR3 DNA: TGTGCCAGCAGCCAGGCCGGACAGGGGGATATTTTCTTTGCCAAAAACATTCAGTACTTC
V gene: TRBV3-1/TRBV3-2
clone size: -
D gene: TRBD1
J gene: TRBJ2-4

CDR3 protein: CASSLWGANEKLFF
CDR3 DNA: TGTGCCAGCAGTTTATGGGGGGCTAATGAAAAACTGTTTTTT
V gene: TRBV27
clone size: -
D gene: -
J gene: TRBJ1-4

CDR3 protein: CASSRTPAEAFF
CDR3 DNA: TGTGCCAGCAGCCGGACACCCGCTGAAGCTTTCTTT
V gene: TRBV12-3/TRBV12-4
clone size: -
D gene: -
J gene: TRBJ1-1

CDR3 protein: CSASKNPQSYEQYF
CDR3 DNA: TGCAGTGCTAGTAAAAATCCCCAATCCTACGAGCAGTACTTC
V gene: TRBV20-1
clone size: -
D gene: -
J gene: TRBJ2-7

CDR3 protein: CSAPGQGSDTQYF
CDR3 DNA: TGCAGCGCACCGGGACAGGGTTCCGATACGCAGTATTTT
V gene: TRBV29-1
clone size: -
D gene: TRBD1
J gene: TRBJ2-3

CDR3 protein: CASSPEAGLHTEAFF
CDR3 DNA: TGCGCCAGCAGCCCCGAGGCCGGTCTTCACACTGAAGCTTTCTTT
V gene: TRBV5-1
clone size: -
D gene: -
J gene: TRBJ1-1

CDR3 protein: CASSLGRGVGQETQYF
CDR3 DNA: TGTGCCAGCAGCTTGGGCCGGGGGGTTGGCCAAGAGACCCAGTACTTC
V gene: TRBV11-2
clone size: -
D gene: TRBD2
J gene: TRBJ2-5

CDR3 protein: CASGRGWIGEAFF
CDR3 DNA: TGTGCCAGTGGCAGGGGTTGGATCGGTGAAGCTTTCTTT
V gene: TRBV19
clone size: -
D gene: -
J gene: TRBJ1-1

CDR3 protein: CATSLGQGLDTQYF
CDR3 DNA: TGTGCCACCAGTTTGGGACAGGGGCTAGATACGCAGTATTTT
V gene: TRBV24-1
clone size: -
D gene: TRBD1
J gene: TRBJ2-3

CDR3 protein: CASSLDTSNYGYTF
CDR3 DNA: TGCGCCAGCAGCTTGGACACCTCTAACTATGGCTACACCTTC
V gene: TRBV5-1
clone size: -
D gene: -
J gene: TRBJ1-2

CDR3 protein: CASRRQGDEKLFF
CDR3 DNA: TGTGCCAGTAGACGACAGGGGGATGAAAAACTGTTTTTT
V gene: TRBV19
clone size: -
D gene: TRBD1
J gene: TRBJ1-4

CDR3 protein: CASSQDTRRRTDTQYF
CDR3 DNA: TGTGCCAGCAGCCAAGACACGAGGAGACGCACAGATACGCAGTATTTT
V gene: TRBV14
clone size: -
D gene: -
J gene: TRBJ2-3

CDR3 protein: CASSGQGMGHTEAFF
CDR3 DNA: TGCGCCAGCAGCGGACAGGGTATGGGCCACACTGAAGCTTTCTTT
V gene: TRBV5-1
clone size: -
D gene: TRBD1
J gene: TRBJ1-1

CDR3 protein: CAIRGGQGVNNSPLHF
CDR3 DNA: TGTGCCATCAGGGGGGGACAGGGGGTAAATAATTCACCCCTCCACTTT
V gene: TRBV10-3
clone size: -
D gene: TRBD1
J gene: TRBJ1-6

CDR3 protein: CAISEGTEGNTIYF
CDR3 DNA: TGTGCCATCAGTGAAGGGACAGAAGGAAACACCATATATTTT
V gene: TRBV10-3
clone size: -
D gene: TRBD1
J gene: TRBJ1-3

CDR3 protein: CASSPRDSLYEQYF
CDR3 DNA: TGTGCCAGCAGCCCCCGGGACAGCCTCTACGAGCAGTACTTC
V gene: TRBV7-9
clone size: few
D gene: TRBD1
J gene: TRBJ2-7